This T cell receptor (beta chain) came from a study of blood T cell repertoires in COVID-19. Study-wide background: Sites in the United States, Italy and Spain provided acute and convalescent COVID-19 samples. Sample material is recorded as cDNA or gDNA derived from T cells, B-cell-depleted T cells, or PBMCs.

Per the study methods: Amplification of reference gene primers was used by the study to estimate nucleated cell counts. Sequencing was performed with immunoSEQ multiplex PCR; in TCRdb, only in-frame clones are kept and a portion is missing. From that table come the V and J calls and clone size; the DNA was used to work out D and trimming. The sample holds 250,000 or so clones, 65% to 85% seen once. Trimming removed 0 bases at V and 5 bases at J, with 13 bases between. In germline, CDR1 is SGHTA, CDR2 FQGNSA. The CDR3 has 15 amino acids. The sequence derives from a human donor in a cohort sampled during active COVID-19. J is TRBJ1-1 and V is TRBV7-2; D possibly corresponds to TRBD1 (6 bases). Material for sequencing was peripheral blood. The CDR3 loop reads CASSLALLRGTEAFF. CDR3 coding DNA: TGTGCCAGCAGCTTAGCTTTATTAAGGGGGACTGAAGCTTTCTTT.